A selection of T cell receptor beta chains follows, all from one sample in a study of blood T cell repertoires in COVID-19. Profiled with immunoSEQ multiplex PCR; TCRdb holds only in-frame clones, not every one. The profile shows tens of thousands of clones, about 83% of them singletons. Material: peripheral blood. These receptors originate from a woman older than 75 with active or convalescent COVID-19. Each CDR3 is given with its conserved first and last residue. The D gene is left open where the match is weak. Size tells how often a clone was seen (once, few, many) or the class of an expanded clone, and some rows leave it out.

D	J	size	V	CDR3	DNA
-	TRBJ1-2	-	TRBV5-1	CASSPAGLGGYTF	TGCGCCAGCAGCCCTGCAGGGTTGGGTGGCTACACCTTC
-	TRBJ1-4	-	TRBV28	CASSHQAGEKLFF	TGTGCCAGCAGTCACCAGGCAGGCGAAAAACTGTTTTTT
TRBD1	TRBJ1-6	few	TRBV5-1	CASTPGQGYSPLHF	TGCGCCAGCACTCCGGGACAGGGTTATTCACCCCTCCACTTT
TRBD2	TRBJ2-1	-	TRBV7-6	CASSPRTSRNEQFF	TGTGCCAGCAGCCCCCGGACTAGCAGGAATGAGCAGTTCTTC
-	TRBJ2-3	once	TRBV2	CASSPSSGVTDTQYF	TGTGCCAGCAGTCCTTCTTCGGGGGTCACAGATACGCAGTATTTT
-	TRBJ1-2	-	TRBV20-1	CSHDSYGYTF	TGCAGTCATGACAGCTATGGCTACACCTTC
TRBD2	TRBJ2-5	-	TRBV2	CASSRTSGLQETQYF	TGTGCCAGCAGTCGGACTAGCGGACTCCAAGAGACCCAGTACTTC
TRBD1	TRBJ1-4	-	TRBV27	CASSLGQGTEKLFF	TGTGCCAGCAGTTTGGGACAGGGGACTGAAAAACTGTTTTTT
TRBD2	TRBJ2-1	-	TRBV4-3	CASSQAAGGSFSGEQFF	TGCGCCAGCAGCCAAGCGGCCGGCGGGAGTTTTAGCGGTGAGCAGTTCTTC
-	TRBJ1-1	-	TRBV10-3	CAISGGGGLNTEAFF	TGTGCCATCAGTGGGGGGGGAGGGCTGAACACTGAAGCTTTCTTT
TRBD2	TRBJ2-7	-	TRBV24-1	CATSDSRLAGVYEQYF	TGTGCCACCAGTGATTCCCGACTAGCGGGAGTCTACGAGCAGTACTTC
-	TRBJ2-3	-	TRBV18	CASSPRGADTQYF	TGTGCCAGCTCACCTCGCGGGGCAGATACGCAGTATTTT